The source of this TCR beta chain is a study of blood T cell repertoires in COVID-19. Sequencing was performed with immunoSEQ multiplex PCR; in TCRdb, only in-frame clones are kept and a portion is missing. In the table there are about 200,000 clones, 85% to 90% of which are singletons. Looked up from germline, CDR1 is SGHRS and CDR2 is YFSETQ. The CDR3 is 13 residues long. V gave up 5 bases and J gave up 5 bases; unmatched junction bases: 2. The sequence was collected from a young man who had recovered from COVID-19. V is TRBV5-1 and J is TRBJ2-3, with 10 bases fitting TRBD1. Sequencing was carried out using PBMCs or T cells enriched from blood (not recorded which). The CDR3, as DNA: TGCGCCAGCAGTCGGGACAGGGGAGATACGCAGTATTTT. Protein: CASSRDRGDTQYF.